This T cell receptor (beta chain) was captured in a study of blood T cell repertoires in COVID-19. In the study overall: Sites in the United States, Italy and Spain provided acute and convalescent COVID-19 samples. T cells, B-cell-depleted T cells, or PBMCs supplied cDNA or gDNA.

This CDR3 has 13 residues. Looked up from germline, CDR1 is GTSNPN and CDR2 is SVGIG (reference sequence). Trimming took 4 bases from V and 6 from J; bases not matched to a gene: 7. Method: immunoSEQ multiplex PCR; TCRdb's copy keeps in-frame clones and lacks some. The sample has some 260,000 clones, roughly 88% seen once. The genes are TRBV30 and TRBJ2-3, with 7 positions matching TRBD1. The receptor comes from a woman younger than 45 with acute or convalescent COVID-19. The source material was peripheral blood. The CDR3 loop reads CAWTVQGSDTQYF. The CDR3 DNA reads TGTGCCTGGACAGTACAGGGGTCCGATACGCAGTATTTT.